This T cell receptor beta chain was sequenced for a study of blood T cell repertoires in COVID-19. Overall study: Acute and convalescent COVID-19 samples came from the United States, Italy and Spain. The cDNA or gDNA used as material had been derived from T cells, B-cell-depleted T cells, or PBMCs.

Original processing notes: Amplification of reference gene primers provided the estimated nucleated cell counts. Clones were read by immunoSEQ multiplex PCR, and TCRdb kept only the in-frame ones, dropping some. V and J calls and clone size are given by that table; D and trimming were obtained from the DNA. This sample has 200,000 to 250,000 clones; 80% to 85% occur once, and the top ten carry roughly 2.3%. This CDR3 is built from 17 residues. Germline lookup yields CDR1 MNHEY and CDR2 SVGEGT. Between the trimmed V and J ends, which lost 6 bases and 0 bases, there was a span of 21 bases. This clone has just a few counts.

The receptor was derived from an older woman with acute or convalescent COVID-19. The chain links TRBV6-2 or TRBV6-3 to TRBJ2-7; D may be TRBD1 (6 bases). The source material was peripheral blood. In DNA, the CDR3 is TGTGCCAGCAGCCCTCCCGCAGGCAGGGGCAGCTCCTACGAGCAGTACTTC. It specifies CASSPPAGRGSSYEQYF.